This passage covers 18 T cell receptor beta chains from one sample sequenced in a study of shared clonotypes between healthy human individuals. The table came from immunoSEQ multiplex PCR; TCRdb's copy has only in-frame clones and leaves some out. The table includes roughly 2,300,000 clones, just under 95% detected once. The specimen sequenced was naive CD4+ T cells from PBMCs. Subset given: CD45RA+ positively selected. These receptors originate from a man aged 18 to 29 in good health. Some clones in this sample may be carry-over from other donors' samples.

The chain carries TRBV30 and TRBJ2-2, with D perhaps matching TRBD2 (7 bases). The CDR3 spans 15 residues. Germline-derived CDR1 and CDR2 are GTSNPN and SVGIG (reference sequence). V dropped 3 bases and J dropped 0 bases, with 11 bases sitting between them. CDR3 residues: CAWRTGGANTGELFF. DNA of the CDR3: TGTGCCTGGAGAACGGGGGGCGCGAACACCGGGGAGCTGTTTTTT. Using reference TRBV30 and TRBJ2-2 for the parts outside the CDR3, the full variable domain is SQTIHQWPATLVQPVGSPLSLECTVEGTSNPNLYWYRQAAGRGLQLLFYSVGIGQISSEVPQNLSASRPQDRQFILSSKKLLLSDSGFYLCAWRTGGANTGELFFGEGSRLTVL.

The rearrangement links TRBV5-1 to TRBJ1-1, with a tentative D call TRBD1 (5 bases). Between the trimmed V and J ends, which lost 4 bases and 1 base, there was a span of 14 bases. Germline CDR1 reads SGHRS; CDR2 reads YFSETQ. The CDR3 extends over 15 amino acids. The CDR3, as DNA: TGCGCCAGCAGCCCTCCAAGCCAGGGGAACACTGAAGCTTTCTTT. Encoded protein: CASSPPSQGNTEAFF.

This clone has more than one count but fewer than ten. The chain joins TRBV29-1 to TRBJ1-1, with D perhaps TRBD1 (5 bases). V was trimmed by 4 bases and J by 5 bases, leaving 14 bases between them. CDR3 size: 13 residues. Germline V gene sequence: CDR1 SQVTM, CDR2 ANQGSEA. The DNA of the CDR3 is TGCAGCGTTGCCAACGGAGGGGTTACTGAAGCTTTCTTT. It codes for CSVANGGVTEAFF.

The V call is TRBV7-9, the J call TRBJ1-2; D gene uncertain. The V gene's germline CDR1 is SEHNR and CDR2 FQNEAQ (reference sequence). The CDR3 is 17 amino acids. The ends were cut back, 2 bases at V and 2 bases at J, with 18 bases in the middle. CDR3 amino acids: CASSLLPAPTINYGYTF. CDR3 coding DNA: TGTGCCAGCAGCTTACTCCCGGCCCCGACGATAAACTATGGCTACACCTTC.

This clone was recorded once. This specimen includes other DNA sequences encoding the same CDR3. J is TRBJ2-7 and V is TRBV6-5, with no clear D. The germline CDR1 and CDR2 sequences are MNHEY and SVGAGI. V lost 2 bases and J lost 4, with 3 bases in between. The CDR3 is 11 amino acids. For the CDR3, the DNA is TGTGCCAGCAGTTACCGATACGAGCAGTACTTC. This codes for CASSYRYEQYF.

V usage is TRBV28 and J usage is TRBJ2-7; the match to TRBD1 covers 12 bases. Per germline, CDR1 MDHEN and CDR2 SYDVKM. The CDR3 covers 18 residues. Trimming cost V 5 bases and J 2 bases; bases outside gene matches: 13. The CDR3 DNA sequence: TGTGCCAGCAGTCCTATTTTGGGGACAGGGGGCAGCCCCTACGAGCAGTACTTC. Its protein is CASSPILGTGGSPYEQYF.

This chain joins TRBV5-1 and TRBJ1-1; no reliable D call. Between the trimmed V and J ends, which lost 7 bases and 4 bases, there was a span of 14 bases. The CDR3 is made up of 13 amino acids. Germline CDR1 is SGHRS and CDR2 is YFSETQ. The CDR3 DNA follows: TGCGCCAGCGGGAAACCCCCGGGCACTGAAGCTTTCTTT. Translated: CASGKPPGTEAFF.

The V call is TRBV18, the J call TRBJ2-5, with unresolved D. CDR1 KGHSH and CDR2 LQKENI come from the germline V gene. V was pared by 2 bases and J by 1 base, with 11 bases between. This CDR3 has 15 residues. The DNA for the CDR3 is TGTGCCAGCTCACCAGGCACCACACCCCAAGAGACCCAGTACTTC. Amino acid sequence: CASSPGTTPQETQYF.

The V gene is TRBV5-4, the J gene TRBJ1-2, with TRBD1 matching 9 bases. V shed 6 bases and J 0 bases; nucleotides not matched to a gene: 9. Germline CDR1 and CDR2: SGHNT and YYREEE (reference sequence). The CDR3 length is 16 residues. The CDR3, as DNA: TGTGCCAGCATACAGGGGGCTCTGGGGGCTAACTATGGCTACACCTTC. Its translation: CASIQGALGANYGYTF.

The chain recombines TRBV7-2 with TRBJ2-2; 12 bases are shared with TRBD2. The CDR3 is 18 amino acids. V lost 2 bases to trimming and J lost 5 bases; unmatched junction nucleotides: 9. The V gene's germline CDR1 is SGHTA and CDR2 FQGNSA. The CDR3 nucleotides are TGTGCCAGCAGCTTATACCGACTAGCGGGAGTGGGGACCGGGGAGCTGTTTTTT. It codes for CASSLYRLAGVGTGELFF.

V and J are TRBV30 and TRBJ1-1, with no clear D. This CDR3 is 13 amino acids long. Germline assignment: CDR1 GTSNPN and CDR2 SVGIG (reference sequence). The V and J ends lost 0 bases and 2 bases respectively, with 7 bases between them. The CDR3 loop is CAWSVNSNTEAFF. The CDR3 DNA reads as TGTGCCTGGAGTGTTAACAGCAACACTGAAGCTTTCTTT.

The chain has TRBV9 and TRBJ2-2; TRBD2 is a possible D gene (5 bases). There are 17 residues in the CDR3. Looked up from germline, CDR1 is SGDLS and CDR2 is YYNGEE. V lost 4 bases and J 0 bases, leaving 16 bases between the germline ends. In DNA form, the CDR3 reads TGTGCCAGCAGCCAAACTAAGTTGCGGGCGAACACCGGGGAGCTGTTTTTT. Its translation: CASSQTKLRANTGELFF.

V usage is TRBV10-3 and J usage is TRBJ2-5; 8 bases line up with TRBD1. With V trimmed by 6 bases and J by 2 bases, 5 bases remained unmatched. CDR3 length: 14 amino acids. Looked up from germline, CDR1 is ENHRY and CDR2 is SYGVKD. CDR3 sequence (DNA): TGTGCCATCAGGGGGACAGGCCCACAAGAGACCCAGTACTTC. Translating it yields CAIRGTGPQETQYF.

This clone was observed a few times. The J gene is TRBJ1-1, the V gene TRBV2; D possibly corresponds to TRBD1 (6 bases). CDR1 and CDR2 (germline): SNHLY, FYNNEI. Trimming pared 4 bases from V and 4 bases from J, leaving 13 bases between. The CDR3 is 14 residues long. The CDR3 spells CASSVGRGSTEAFF. The CDR3 DNA reads TGTGCCAGCAGTGTGGGCAGGGGAAGCACTGAAGCTTTCTTT.

The chain joins TRBV11-3 to TRBJ2-1, with D perhaps matching TRBD2 (5 bases). The germline V and J ends were trimmed by 1 base and 6 bases, with 7 bases remaining between them. The CDR3 extends over 13 amino acids. Germline loops: CDR1 SGHNT, CDR2 YENEEA. The CDR3 DNA follows: TGTGCCAGCAGCTTAGCGGGGATCAATGAGCAGTTCTTC. Its protein product is CASSLAGINEQFF.

This sequence joins TRBV27 and TRBJ2-2, with D unresolved. The ends were cut back, 5 bases at V and 6 bases at J, with 13 bases in the middle. The CDR3 loop spans 14 amino acids. CDR1 MNHEY and CDR2 SMNVEV come from the germline V gene (reference sequence). The CDR3 protein is CASSPAASAGELFF. The CDR3 coding sequence is TGTGCCAGCAGTCCTGCCGCATCGGCCGGGGAGCTGTTTTTT.

The V gene is TRBV18, the J gene TRBJ2-7; 8 bases map to TRBD2. This CDR3 has 14 amino acids. Germline trimming cut 4 bases from V and 2 bases from J; bases unmatched to any gene: 4. Germline lookup yields CDR1 KGHSH and CDR2 LQKENI. Written as DNA, the CDR3 is TGTGCCAGCTCACTAGCGGGGCAGGCCTACGAGCAGTACTTC. This sequence encodes CASSLAGQAYEQYF.

The gene calls are TRBV7-6 and TRBJ2-3; D is perhaps TRBD1 (5 bases). Per the germline V gene, CDR1 is SGHVS and CDR2 is FNYEAQ. The V gene lost 2 bases and the J gene lost 2 bases, with 14 bases spanning the gap. The CDR3 has 16 amino acids. CDR3 residues: CASSLRGRTPTDTQYF. The CDR3 DNA follows: TGTGCCAGCAGCTTAAGGGGCAGGACGCCCACAGATACGCAGTATTTT.